This TCR beta chain was identified in a study of blood T cells in healthy people across ages (dated by TCRdb to about 2015). About the full investigation: In model experiments, template switching captured about one uniquely barcoded TCR beta cDNA molecule for every two T cells. Four age groups were formed from the donors: young (average approximately 15 years), middle-aged (approximately 39), aged (roughly 59) and long-lived (about 80). Donors of different ages were randomly distributed across sequencing lanes to avoid experimental bias. Two additional independent replicas of 1 million unique cDNA reads from the same blood draw were analyzed for two donors (one aged 18 to 30 and one aged 80 or older). Using deep sequencing normalized with unique cDNA molecular identifiers, the study measured how TCR beta repertoire diversity changes with age.

The germline V gene encodes CDR1 SGHVS and CDR2 FQNEAQ. The CDR3 runs 15 residues from the cysteine to the phenylalanine. The entry retains the CDR3 DNA only, 45 bases that are in frame from base 1. V loses 5 bases, J loses 6 bases, and the germline ends lie 17 bases apart. Library creation used 5' RACE. Sequencing used an Illumina HiSeq 2500. A second about 6 to 11 cycle PCR used a sample-barcoded 5' primer and a J-beta primer mix. A unique molecular identifier was introduced onto each TCR beta cDNA molecule by a template-switch 5' adaptor carrying 12 random nucleotides. Each sample yielded at least 3 million CDR3-containing paired-end reads. The Mint cDNA synthesis kit, primed by a TRBC-specific oligonucleotide, was used to synthesize first-strand cDNA from all RNA. Following uracil-DNA glycosylase treatment, all cDNA underwent a first 18-cycle PCR with the universal primers M1SS and BC2_uni_R. The paper's data handling went like this. For normalization, 1 million high-quality reads, each with a distinct molecular identifier, were randomly selected from each sample. Instead of being binned into consensus sequences, reads with shared molecular identifiers were discarded. MiTCR, with a Q25 quality threshold and the strictest error-elimination algorithm, was used for CDR3 identification, clonotype clustering and error correction. A nonparametric unseen species model using Euler transformation provided a lower-bound estimate of total TCR beta diversity. TCRdb took the public reads, trimmed them with fastp at Q25, ran MiXCR for clone calling and kept in-frame beta chains. Entries are consolidated by CDR3 protein sequence, retaining the most common genes and DNA. The V and J calls were not made by the authors but by TCRdb's processing. The sample table records over 550,000 distinct CDR3 sequences; about 30% of these occur just once. Of the sample, approximately 15% is held by the ten largest clones.

Systemically healthy Caucasian individuals from Russia, 39 in total and aged roughly 6 to 100 years, were included as donors. Each donor gave roughly 9.5 milliliters of peripheral blood, collected into EDTA-treated Vacutainer tubes. Ficoll-Paque density-gradient centrifugation was used to isolate PBMCs, with at least 7 million per sample. Trizol reagent was used to extract total RNA from PBMCs, with at least 5.5 micrograms per sample. For every donor, flow cytometry on a PBMC aliquot measured the percentage of naive CD45RAhigh/CD27high T cells. This clonotype was picked up many times. No cognate antigen has been identified for it. Per-base qualities were not stored, and no clone one base away is much larger. What the research found in general, with its limitations: A strong correlation was found between observed TCR beta diversity and the percentage of naive T cells measured by flow cytometry. Conclusive comparison of naive and antigen-experienced compartments was prevented by the profiling of bulk unsorted PBMCs. Observed TCR beta diversity per million T cells fell roughly linearly with age, and a significant reduction was already apparent by age about 43. Total diversity estimates from one million sequenced T cells were considered lower bounds and underestimates. Compared with the aged group, the long-lived group had more naive CD4+ T cells, fewer expanded clones and increased TCR diversity, suggesting age selection. Donor CMV infection status was unknown, potentially confounding age-related changes in expanded clonotypes.

Sequences were obtained from blood. The chain is made from TRBV7-8 and TRBJ2-1, with TRBD1 tentatively as D gene (6 bases match). This receptor was taken from a woman at least 80 years old in good health. The CDR3 in this case is CASSPQTGVANEQFF. Here is the DNA: TGTGCCAGCAGCCCCCAGACAGGAGTTGCCAATGAGCAGTTCTTC.